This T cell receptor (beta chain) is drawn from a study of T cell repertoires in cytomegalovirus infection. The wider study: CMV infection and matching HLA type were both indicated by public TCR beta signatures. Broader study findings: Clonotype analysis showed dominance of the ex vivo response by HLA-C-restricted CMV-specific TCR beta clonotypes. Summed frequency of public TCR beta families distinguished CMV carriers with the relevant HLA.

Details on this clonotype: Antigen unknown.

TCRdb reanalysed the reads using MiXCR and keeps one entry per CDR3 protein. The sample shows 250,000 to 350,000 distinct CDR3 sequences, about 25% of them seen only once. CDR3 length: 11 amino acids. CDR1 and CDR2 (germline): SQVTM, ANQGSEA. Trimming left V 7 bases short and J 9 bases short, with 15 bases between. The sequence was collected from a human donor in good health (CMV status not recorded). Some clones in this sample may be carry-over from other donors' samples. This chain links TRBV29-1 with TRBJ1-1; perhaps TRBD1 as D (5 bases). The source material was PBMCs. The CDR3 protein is CSGRTGTQAFF. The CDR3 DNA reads TGCAGCGGCCGGACCGGGACCCAAGCTTTCTTT.